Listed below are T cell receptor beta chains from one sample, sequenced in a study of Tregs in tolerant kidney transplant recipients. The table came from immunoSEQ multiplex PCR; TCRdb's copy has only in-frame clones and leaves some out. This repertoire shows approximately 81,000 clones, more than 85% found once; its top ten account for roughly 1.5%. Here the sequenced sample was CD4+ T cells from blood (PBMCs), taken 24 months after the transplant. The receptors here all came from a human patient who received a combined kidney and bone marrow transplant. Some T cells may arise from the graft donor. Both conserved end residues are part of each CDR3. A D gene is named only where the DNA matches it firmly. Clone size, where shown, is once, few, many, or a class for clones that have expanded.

CDR3nt: TGTGCCAGCAGTTACAGACAGACGAACACTGAAGCTTTCTTT
CDR3aa: CASSYRQTNTEAFF
d_gene: -
j_gene: TRBJ1-1
abundance: -
v_gene: TRBV6-5

CDR3nt: TGCAGCGTCCACGGACAGAGCTATGGCTACACCTTC
CDR3aa: CSVHGQSYGYTF
d_gene: -
j_gene: TRBJ1-2
abundance: -
v_gene: TRBV29-1

CDR3nt: TGCAGCGCCGTAAAGCGAGAAGCTTTCTTT
CDR3aa: CSAVKREAFF
d_gene: -
j_gene: TRBJ1-1
abundance: -
v_gene: TRBV29-1

CDR3nt: TGTGCCAGCTCACCGCTGACAGATCTCACCGGGGAGCTGTTTTTT
CDR3aa: CASSPLTDLTGELFF
d_gene: -
j_gene: TRBJ2-2
abundance: -
v_gene: TRBV18

CDR3nt: TGTGCCAGCACCCGGGGGTTGGGGTCTCAGAACACTGAAGCTTTCTTT
CDR3aa: CASTRGLGSQNTEAFF
d_gene: -
j_gene: TRBJ1-1
abundance: -
v_gene: TRBV2

CDR3nt: TGTGCCAGCAGTTGGGTAGCGGGGGTCACCGGGGAGCTGTTTTTT
CDR3aa: CASSWVAGVTGELFF
d_gene: TRBD2
j_gene: TRBJ2-2
abundance: -
v_gene: TRBV6-6

CDR3nt: TGCGCCAGCAGCCCCGAGGGACAGGGGAGCACAGATACGCAGTATTTT
CDR3aa: CASSPEGQGSTDTQYF
d_gene: TRBD1
j_gene: TRBJ2-3
abundance: -
v_gene: TRBV4-3

CDR3nt: TGTGCCAGCAGCTTTTCCGGGACTAGGGGGGGGGCCTACGAGCAGTACTTC
CDR3aa: CASSFSGTRGGAYEQYF
d_gene: TRBD2
j_gene: TRBJ2-7
abundance: once
v_gene: TRBV11-3

CDR3nt: TGTGCCAGCAGACAACCGGGACAGGGGGCTGGAAACACCATATATTTT
CDR3aa: CASRQPGQGAGNTIYF
d_gene: TRBD1
j_gene: TRBJ1-3
abundance: -
v_gene: TRBV6-6

CDR3nt: TGTGCCAGCAGTAGACTGAGTTTCGGCACAGATACGCAGTATTTT
CDR3aa: CASSRLSFGTDTQYF
d_gene: -
j_gene: TRBJ2-3
abundance: -
v_gene: TRBV2

CDR3nt: TGCGCCAGCAGCCAAGATGGGAGAAACACCGGGGAGCTGTTTTTT
CDR3aa: CASSQDGRNTGELFF
d_gene: -
j_gene: TRBJ2-2
abundance: -
v_gene: TRBV4-3

CDR3nt: TGCGCCAGCAGCCCGTCGAGAGGAATCAACACCGGGGAGCTGTTTTTT
CDR3aa: CASSPSRGINTGELFF
d_gene: -
j_gene: TRBJ2-2
abundance: once
v_gene: TRBV4-1

CDR3nt: TGTGCCACCGGGACTAGTACTTACGAGCAGTACTTC
CDR3aa: CATGTSTYEQYF
d_gene: TRBD2
j_gene: TRBJ2-7
abundance: -
v_gene: TRBV18

CDR3nt: TGTGCCTGGAGGACACGCGTAGGCCGGGACTCGGGTGAGCAGTACTTC
CDR3aa: CAWRTRVGRDSGEQYF
d_gene: -
j_gene: TRBJ2-7
abundance: once
v_gene: TRBV30